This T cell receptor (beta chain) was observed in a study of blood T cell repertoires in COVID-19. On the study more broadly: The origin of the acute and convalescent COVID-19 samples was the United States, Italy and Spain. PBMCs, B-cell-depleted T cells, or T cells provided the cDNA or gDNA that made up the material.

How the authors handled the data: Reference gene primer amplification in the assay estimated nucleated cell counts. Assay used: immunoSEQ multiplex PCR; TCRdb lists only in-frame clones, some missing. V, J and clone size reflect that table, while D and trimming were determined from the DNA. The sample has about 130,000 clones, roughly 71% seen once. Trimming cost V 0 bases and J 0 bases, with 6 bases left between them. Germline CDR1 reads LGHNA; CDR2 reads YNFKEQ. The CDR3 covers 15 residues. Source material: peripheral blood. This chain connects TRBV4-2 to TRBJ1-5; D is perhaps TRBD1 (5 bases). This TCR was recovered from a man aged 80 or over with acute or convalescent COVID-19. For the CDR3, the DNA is TGTGCCAGCAGCCAAGACAGGGATAGCAATCAGCCCCAGCATTTT. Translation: CASSQDRDSNQPQHF.